This T cell receptor beta chain appears in the sequencing data of a study of shared clonotypes between healthy human individuals. Points from the study as a whole: The genetic and exposure-history diversity represented was limited by few donors.

Spread over ten immunoSEQ deep assay plates, unsorted PBMC DNA underwent sequencing. The table came from immunoSEQ multiplex PCR; TCRdb's copy has only in-frame clones and leaves some out. Of about 490,000 clones listed, around 73% were seen once; the top ten hold 9.5% to 15%. CDR3 size: 16 residues. Germline CDR1 KGHSH, CDR2 LQKENI. The trim removed 0 bases at V and 8 bases at J, leaving 8 bases unmatched. This clone has just one count. The antigen is not known. The receptor comes from a middle-aged woman in good health. Some clones in this sample may be carry-over from other donors' samples. The chain is built from TRBV18 and TRBJ2-1; 9 nucleotides agree with TRBD2. The sample comprised PBMCs. The CDR3 DNA sequence: TGTGCCAGCTCACCACCCGGTAGCGGGAGAGTTTATGAGCAGTTCTTC. Translation gives CASSPPGSGRVYEQFF.